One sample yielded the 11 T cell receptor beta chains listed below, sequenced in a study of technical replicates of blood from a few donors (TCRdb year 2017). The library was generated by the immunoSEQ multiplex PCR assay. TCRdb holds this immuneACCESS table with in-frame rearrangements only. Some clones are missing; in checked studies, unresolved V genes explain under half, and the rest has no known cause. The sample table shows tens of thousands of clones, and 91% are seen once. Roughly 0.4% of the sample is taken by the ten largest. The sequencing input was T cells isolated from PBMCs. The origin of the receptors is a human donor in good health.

CDR3 in DNA: TGTGCCAGCAGCCTAGGCGAGCAGTACTTC. Its translation is CASSLGEQYF. This sequence joins TRBV2 and TRBJ2-7; D call uncertain. The V gene's germline CDR1 is SNHLY and CDR2 FYNNEI. This CDR3 contains 10 residues. V lost 6 bases to trimming and J lost 6 bases, with 6 bases between them.

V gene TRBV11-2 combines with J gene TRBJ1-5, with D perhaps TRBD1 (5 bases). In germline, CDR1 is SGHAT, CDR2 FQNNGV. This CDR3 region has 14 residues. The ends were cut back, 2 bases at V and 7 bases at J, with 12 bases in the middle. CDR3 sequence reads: CASSLSGNSQPQHF. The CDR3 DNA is TGTGCCAGCAGCTTATCAGGGAATAGCCAGCCCCAGCATTTT.

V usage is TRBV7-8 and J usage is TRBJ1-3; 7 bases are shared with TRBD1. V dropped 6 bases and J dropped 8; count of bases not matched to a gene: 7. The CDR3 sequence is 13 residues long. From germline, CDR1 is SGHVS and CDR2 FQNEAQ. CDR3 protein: CASSPDRMDTIYF. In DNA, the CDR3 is TGTGCCAGCAGTCCGGACAGGATGGACACCATATATTTT.

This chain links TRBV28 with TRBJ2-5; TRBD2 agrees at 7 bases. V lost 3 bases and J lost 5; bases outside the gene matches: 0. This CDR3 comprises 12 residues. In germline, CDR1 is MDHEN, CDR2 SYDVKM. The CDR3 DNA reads TGTGCCAGCAGTTTGCGGGGGGAGACCCAGTACTTC. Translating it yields CASSLRGETQYF. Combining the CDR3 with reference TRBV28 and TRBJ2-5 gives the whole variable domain DVKVTQSSRYLVKRTGEKVFLECVQDMDHENMFWYRQDPGLGLRLIYFSYDVKMKEKGDIPEGYSVSREKKERFSLILESASTNQTSMYLCASSLRGETQYFGPGTRLLVL.

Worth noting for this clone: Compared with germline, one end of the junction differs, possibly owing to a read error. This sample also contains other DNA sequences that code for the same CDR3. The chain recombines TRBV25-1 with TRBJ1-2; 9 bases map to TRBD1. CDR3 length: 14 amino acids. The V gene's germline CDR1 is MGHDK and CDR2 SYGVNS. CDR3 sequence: CASSSRTGDYGYTF. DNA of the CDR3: TGTGCCAGCAGTAGTAGGACAGGGGACTATGGCTATACCTTC.

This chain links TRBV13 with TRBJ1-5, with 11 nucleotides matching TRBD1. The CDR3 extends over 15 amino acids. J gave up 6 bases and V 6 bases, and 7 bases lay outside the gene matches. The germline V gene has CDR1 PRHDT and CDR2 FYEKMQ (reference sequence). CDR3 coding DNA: TGTGCCAGCAGTTTCGGACAGGGGGCAACTCAGCCCCAGCATTTT. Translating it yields CASSFGQGATQPQHF.

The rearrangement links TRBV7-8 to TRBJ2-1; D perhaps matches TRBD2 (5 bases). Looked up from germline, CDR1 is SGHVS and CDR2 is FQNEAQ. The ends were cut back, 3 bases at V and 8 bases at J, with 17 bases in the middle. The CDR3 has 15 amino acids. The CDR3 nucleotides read TGTGCCAGCAGCTTCTTCGAGGGAGTCCGACATGAGCAGTTCTTC. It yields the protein CASSFFEGVRHEQFF. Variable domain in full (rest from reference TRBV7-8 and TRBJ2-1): GAGVSQSPRYKVAKRGQDVALRCDPISGHVSLFWYQQALGQGPEFLTYFQNEAQLDKSGLPSDRFFAERPEGSVSTLKIQRTQQEDSAVYLCASSFFEGVRHEQFFGPGTRLTVL.

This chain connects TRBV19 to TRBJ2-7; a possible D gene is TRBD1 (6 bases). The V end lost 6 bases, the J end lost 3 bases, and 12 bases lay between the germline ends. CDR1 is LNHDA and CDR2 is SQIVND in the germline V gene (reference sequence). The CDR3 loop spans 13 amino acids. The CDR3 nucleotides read TGTGCCAGTAGCCTACAGGGTAGCTACGAGCAGTACTTC. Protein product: CASSLQGSYEQYF.

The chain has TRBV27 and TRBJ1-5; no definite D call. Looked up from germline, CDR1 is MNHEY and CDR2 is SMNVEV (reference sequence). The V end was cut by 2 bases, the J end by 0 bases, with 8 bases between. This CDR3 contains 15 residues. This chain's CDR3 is CASSLGVYSNQPQHF. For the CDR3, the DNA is TGTGCCAGCAGTTTAGGAGTATATAGCAATCAGCCCCAGCATTTT.

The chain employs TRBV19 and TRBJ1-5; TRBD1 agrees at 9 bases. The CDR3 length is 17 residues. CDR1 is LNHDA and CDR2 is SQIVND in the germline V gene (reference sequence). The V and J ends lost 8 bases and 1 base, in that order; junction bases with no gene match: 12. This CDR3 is CASQFVTGGLSNQPQHF. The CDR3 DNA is TGTGCCAGTCAATTCGTAACAGGGGGCTTGAGCAATCAGCCCCAGCATTTT.

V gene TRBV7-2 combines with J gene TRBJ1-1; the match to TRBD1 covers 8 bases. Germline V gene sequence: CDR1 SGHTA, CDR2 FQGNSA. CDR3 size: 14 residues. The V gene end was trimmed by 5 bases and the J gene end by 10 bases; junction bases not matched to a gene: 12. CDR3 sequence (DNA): TGTGCCAGCAGCCCCGGGACAGGAGGGGTTAGAGCTTTCTTT. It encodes CASSPGTGGVRAFF.